This is a list of T cell receptor beta chains from one sample in a study of regulatory T cells in long-lasting Graves disease. TCRdb used MiXCR to reprocess the multiplex PCR reads, holding one entry per CDR3 protein. The sample records about 540,000 distinct CDR3 sequences, 13% being singletons. The same sample was also studied in work on T cells in Graves' hyperthyroidism and ophthalmopathy.

The starting material was peripheral blood mononuclear cells (PBMCs), obtained at new diagnosis, from a patient treated with antithyroid drugs. These receptors all stem from a man under 40 with Graves disease. CDR3s include the opening cysteine and the closing phenylalanine or tryptophan. Fields, in order: V gene, J gene, CDR3 protein.

V gene: TRBV28
J gene: TRBJ2-1
CDR3 protein: CASSKTGGPLREQFF

V gene: TRBV12-3/TRBV12-4
J gene: TRBJ2-1
CDR3 protein: CASNSGEDEQFF

V gene: TRBV12-3/TRBV12-4
J gene: TRBJ2-5
CDR3 protein: CASSAPGGRETQYF

V gene: TRBV27
J gene: TRBJ2-7
CDR3 protein: CASSLYGGQSYEQYF

V gene: TRBV6-1
J gene: TRBJ2-7
CDR3 protein: CASSPPALAGINEQYF

V gene: TRBV19
J gene: TRBJ1-1
CDR3 protein: CASSSTGTMNTEAFF

V gene: TRBV28
J gene: TRBJ1-2
CDR3 protein: CASSLRAGPRYTF

V gene: TRBV3-1
J gene: TRBJ1-1
CDR3 protein: CASSHMRQNTEAFF

V gene: TRBV6-1
J gene: TRBJ1-2
CDR3 protein: CASRRGGYTF

V gene: TRBV12-3/TRBV12-4
J gene: TRBJ2-2
CDR3 protein: CASRGYRELFF

V gene: TRBV13
J gene: TRBJ1-2
CDR3 protein: CASSGYRTATNYGYTF

V gene: TRBV29-1
J gene: TRBJ2-1
CDR3 protein: CSVVPIGTDYNEQFF

V gene: TRBV20-1
J gene: TRBJ2-1
CDR3 protein: CSARVPGASEQFF

V gene: TRBV6-2/TRBV6-3
J gene: TRBJ2-3
CDR3 protein: CASIGGPSTVTQYF

V gene: TRBV7-9
J gene: TRBJ2-1
CDR3 protein: CASSYRTSGTYNEQFF